This record covers a single T cell receptor beta chain. The antigen it recognizes is unknown. The input lacks base qualities; no much larger clone sits a single base away. Participants in the prospective study were enrolled through a virtual design, were aged roughly 18 to 100 years, and lived in 20 to 30 United States geographic areas. Cohort assignment in the prospective study relied on participant-reported clinical history from a screening survey and a study questionnaire. For ImmuneRACE Cohort 3, a participant was defined as recovered based on two consecutive negative NP/OP PCR tests, clearance by a healthcare professional, or resolution of symptoms. In the prospective study, mobile phlebotomists collected whole blood, serum and a nasopharyngeal or oropharyngeal swab from each participant. Additional blood draws and questionnaires over an approximately two-month period could optionally be provided by prospective study participants. Before DNA extraction, blood samples from the prospective study were shipped at room temperature or frozen.

The sample comes from a study of blood T cell repertoires in COVID-19 (dated by TCRdb to the early 2020s). For context, the study as a whole: Collaborator samples came from the United States, Italy and Spain and covered acute and convalescent phases of COVID-19. The prospective study material was composed of cDNA or gDNA derived from T cells, B-cell-depleted T cells, or PBMCs. Deeply sampled blood TCRbeta repertoires from subjects exposed to, actively infected with, or recovered from COVID-19 were included in the dataset. A freely available public database, intended as a resource for researchers studying the immune response to SARS-CoV-2, is where the repertoires were released. The samples were drawn from the first 160 participants of the ongoing ImmuneRACE study and from 950 to 1,500 subjects provided by 6 global collaborators. Nearly every sample came with metadata listing a de-identified subject ID, COVID-19 status, age in years and sex. Where available, HLA class I and class II types were obtained from metadata supplied by the sample provider rather than from assay-based typing. The full study reports these points: The quantity of clinical and demographic metadata differed by source and by participant and was supplied without curation.

At the junction V is shortened by 0 bases and J by 8 bases, with 13 bases in between. CDR1 and CDR2 (MNHEY, SVGAGI) derive from the germline V gene. There are 14 amino acids in the CDR3, from cysteine to phenylalanine inclusive. Just the 42-base CDR3 DNA is kept, in frame starting at base 1. The immunoSEQ Assay, a bias-controlled multiplex PCR, was used to amplify TCRbeta CDR3 regions from genomic DNA. Concerning the study's data processing: Within the assay, amplification of reference gene primers was used to estimate how many nucleated cells each sample contained. To quantify the absolute abundance of each unique TCRbeta CDR3 rearrangement, sequence reads were collapsed and filtered. For each sample, productive Simpson clonality was calculated as the square root of Simpson's diversity index over productive rearrangements. What TCRdb holds here is the immuneACCESS table cut down to in-frame rearrangements. Part of the clones is not present; checked against another copy, under half of the missing clones reflect an unresolved V gene, and the others are unexplained. The V and J calls and clone size were taken over from that table, and D and trimming were inferred from the DNA. The sample table records approximately 350,000 clones; roughly 87% of these occur just once. 5.1% of the sample belongs to the ten largest clones.

Recombination joined TRBV6-5 with TRBJ1-1; TRBD1 might be the D gene, on 6 matching bases. The TCR was taken from a woman in her 50s who had recovered from COVID-19. Sequenced sample: PBMCs or T cells enriched from blood (not recorded which). Read as DNA, the sequence is TGTGCCAGCAGTTACTCAGGACAGTACCCCGAAGCTTTCTTT. It specifies CASSYSGQYPEAFF.